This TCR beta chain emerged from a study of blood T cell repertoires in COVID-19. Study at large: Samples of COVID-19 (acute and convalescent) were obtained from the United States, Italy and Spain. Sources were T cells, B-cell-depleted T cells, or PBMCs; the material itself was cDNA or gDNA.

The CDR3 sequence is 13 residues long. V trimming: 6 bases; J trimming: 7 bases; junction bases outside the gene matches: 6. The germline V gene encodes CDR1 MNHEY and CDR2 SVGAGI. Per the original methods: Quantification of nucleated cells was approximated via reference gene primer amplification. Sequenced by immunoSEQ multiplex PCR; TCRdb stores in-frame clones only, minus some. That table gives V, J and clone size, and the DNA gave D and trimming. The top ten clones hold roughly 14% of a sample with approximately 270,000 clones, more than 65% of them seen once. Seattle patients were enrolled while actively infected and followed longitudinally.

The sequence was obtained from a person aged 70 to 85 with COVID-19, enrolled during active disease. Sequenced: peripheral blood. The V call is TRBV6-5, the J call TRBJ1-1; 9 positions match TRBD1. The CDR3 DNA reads TGTGCCAGCAGGATACCGGGACAGGGTGAAGCTTTCTTT. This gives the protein CASRIPGQGEAFF.